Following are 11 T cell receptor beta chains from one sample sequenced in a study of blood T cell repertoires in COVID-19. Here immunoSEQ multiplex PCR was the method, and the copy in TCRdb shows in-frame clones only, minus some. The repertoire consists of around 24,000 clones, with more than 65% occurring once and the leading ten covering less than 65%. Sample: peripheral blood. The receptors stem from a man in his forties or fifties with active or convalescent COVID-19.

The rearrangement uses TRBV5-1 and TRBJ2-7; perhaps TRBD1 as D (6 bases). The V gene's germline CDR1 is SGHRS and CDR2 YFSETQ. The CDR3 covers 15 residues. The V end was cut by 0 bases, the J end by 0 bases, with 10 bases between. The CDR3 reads CASSLGWGPSYEQYF. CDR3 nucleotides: TGCGCCAGCAGCTTGGGGTGGGGGCCCTCCTACGAGCAGTACTTC.

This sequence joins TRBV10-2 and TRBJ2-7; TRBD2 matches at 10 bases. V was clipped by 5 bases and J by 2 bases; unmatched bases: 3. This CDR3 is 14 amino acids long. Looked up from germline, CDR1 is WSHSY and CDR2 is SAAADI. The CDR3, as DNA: TGCGCCAGCAGTCAGCGGGAGGGCCCCTACGAGCAGTACTTC. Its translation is CASSQREGPYEQYF.

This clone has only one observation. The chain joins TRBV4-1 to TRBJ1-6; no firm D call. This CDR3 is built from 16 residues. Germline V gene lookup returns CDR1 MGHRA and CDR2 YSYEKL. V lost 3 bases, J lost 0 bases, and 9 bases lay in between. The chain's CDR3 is CASSQIQSSYNSPLHF. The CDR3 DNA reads TGCGCCAGCAGCCAGATACAGAGCTCCTATAATTCACCCCTCCACTTT.

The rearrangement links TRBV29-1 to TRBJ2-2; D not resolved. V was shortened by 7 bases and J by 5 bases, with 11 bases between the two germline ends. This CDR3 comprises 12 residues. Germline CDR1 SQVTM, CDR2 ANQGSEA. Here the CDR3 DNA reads TGCAGCGGCGCCACAGTTACCGGGGAGCTGTTTTTT. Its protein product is CSGATVTGELFF.

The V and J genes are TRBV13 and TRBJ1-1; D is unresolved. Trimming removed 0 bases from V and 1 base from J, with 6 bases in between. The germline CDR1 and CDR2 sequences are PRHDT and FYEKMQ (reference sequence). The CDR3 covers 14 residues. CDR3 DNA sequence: TGTGCCAGCAGCTTAGGGGGAGGGAACACTGAAGCTTTCTTT. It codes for CASSLGGGNTEAFF. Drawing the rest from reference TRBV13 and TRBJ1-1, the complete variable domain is AAGVIQSPRHLIKEKRETATLKCYPIPRHDTVYWYQQGPGQDPQFLISFYEKMQSDKGSIPDRFSAQQFSDYHSELNMSSLELGDSALYFCASSLGGGNTEAFFGQGTRLTVV.

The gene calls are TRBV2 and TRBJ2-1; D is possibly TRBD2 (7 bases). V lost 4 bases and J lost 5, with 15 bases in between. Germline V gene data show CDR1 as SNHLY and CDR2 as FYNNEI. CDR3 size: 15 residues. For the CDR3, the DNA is TGTGCCAGCAGTGTCGGCGGGGGCGGGCACAATGAGCAGTTCTTC. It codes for CASSVGGGGHNEQFF.

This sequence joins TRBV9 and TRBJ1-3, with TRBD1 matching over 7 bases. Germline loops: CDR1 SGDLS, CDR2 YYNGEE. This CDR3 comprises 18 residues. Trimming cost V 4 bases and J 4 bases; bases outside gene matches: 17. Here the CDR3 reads CASSPRDSSYSEGNTIYF. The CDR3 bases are TGTGCCAGCAGCCCCCGGGACAGCTCCTACTCTGAGGGAAACACCATATATTTT.

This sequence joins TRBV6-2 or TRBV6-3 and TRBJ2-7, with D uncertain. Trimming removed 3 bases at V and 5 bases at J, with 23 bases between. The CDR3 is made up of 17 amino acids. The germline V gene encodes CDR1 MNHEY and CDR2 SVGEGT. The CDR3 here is CASSYILERSRSHEQYF. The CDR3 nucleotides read TGTGCCAGCAGTTATATCCTAGAGCGATCTAGGTCGCACGAGCAGTACTTC.

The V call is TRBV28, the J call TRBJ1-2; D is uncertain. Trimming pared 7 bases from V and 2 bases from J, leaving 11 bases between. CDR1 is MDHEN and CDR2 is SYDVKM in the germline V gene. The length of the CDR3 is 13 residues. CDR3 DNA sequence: TGTGCCAGCACAAACACAGAAAACTATGGCTACACCTTC. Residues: CASTNTENYGYTF.

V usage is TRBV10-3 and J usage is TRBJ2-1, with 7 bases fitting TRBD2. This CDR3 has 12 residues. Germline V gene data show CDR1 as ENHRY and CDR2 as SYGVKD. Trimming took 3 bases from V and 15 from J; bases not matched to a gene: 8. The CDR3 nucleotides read TGTGCCATCAGTGATAAGGCGGGAGACTCGTTCTTC. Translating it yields CAISDKAGDSFF.

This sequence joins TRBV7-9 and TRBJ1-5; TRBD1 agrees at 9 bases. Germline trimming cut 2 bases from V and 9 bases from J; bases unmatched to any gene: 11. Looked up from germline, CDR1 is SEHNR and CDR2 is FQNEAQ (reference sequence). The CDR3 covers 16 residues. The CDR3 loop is CASSLMGTGMLGPQHF. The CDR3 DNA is TGTGCCAGCAGCTTAATGGGGACAGGGATGTTGGGGCCCCAGCATTTT.